Below, 32 T cell receptor beta chains from the same sample are listed, as sequenced in a study of T cell responses to AZD1222 COVID-19 vaccine. Assay used: immunoSEQ multiplex PCR; TCRdb lists only in-frame clones, some missing. The sample holds 95,000 to 130,000 clones; about 90% are singletons and the top ten take roughly 1.4%. Sample: peripheral blood, taken 28 days after the second AZD1222 dose. These receptors were obtained from an adult who received the AZD1222 COVID-19 vaccine.

V and J are TRBV2 and TRBJ1-1, with 7 bases aligning to TRBD1. Germline V lookup: CDR1 SNHLY, CDR2 FYNNEI. Germline trimming cut 6 bases from V and 4 bases from J; bases unmatched to any gene: 8. CDR3 length equals 14 residues. The CDR3 coding sequence is TGTGCCAGCAGGGGGGATCAGGGGGGCACTGAAGCTTTCTTT. This sequence encodes CASRGDQGGTEAFF.

The chain carries TRBV29-1 and TRBJ2-5, with D possibly TRBD1 on 5 matching bases. The V gene lost 2 bases and the J gene lost 5 bases, with 6 bases spanning the gap. Germline-derived CDR1 and CDR2 are SQVTM and ANQGSEA. This CDR3 contains 11 residues. The CDR3 DNA follows: TGCAGCGTTGAACAGGGTGAGACCCAGTACTTC. This codes for CSVEQGETQYF.

The V and J genes are TRBV27 and TRBJ2-5; 7 bases match TRBD2. The V segment lost 3 bases and the J segment 5 bases; nucleotides outside the gene matches: 6. The CDR3 has 14 amino acids. Germline V CDR1 and CDR2: MNHEY, SMNVEV (reference sequence). The CDR3 loop reads CASSLGWRGETQYF. In DNA, the CDR3 is TGTGCCAGCAGTTTGGGCTGGCGGGGGGAGACCCAGTACTTC.

The rearrangement links TRBV18 to TRBJ2-7; D unresolved. Trimming cost V 3 bases and J 5 bases, with 14 bases left between them. In germline, CDR1 is KGHSH, CDR2 LQKENI. The CDR3 extends over 14 amino acids. Here the CDR3 DNA reads TGTGCCAGCTCACCCCGGACCAATACCCACGAGCAGTACTTC. Its protein is CASSPRTNTHEQYF.

J is TRBJ1-1 and V is TRBV5-4; a possible D gene is TRBD1 (6 bases). The CDR3 extends over 16 amino acids. The V end was cut by 0 bases, the J end by 0 bases, with 12 bases between. Germline CDR1 and CDR2: SGHNT and YYREEE (reference sequence). CDR3 nucleotides: TGTGCCAGCAGCTTGGAGGGGGTTCGGATGAACACTGAAGCTTTCTTT. It specifies CASSLEGVRMNTEAFF.

The V and J genes are TRBV11-2 and TRBJ1-1, with 8 bases identical to TRBD1. J was trimmed by 5 bases and V by 5 bases; bases with no gene match: 4. The CDR3 is made up of 13 amino acids. The germline V gene has CDR1 SGHAT and CDR2 FQNNGV. This CDR3 is CASSTDRGTEAFF. CDR3 DNA: TGTGCCAGCAGCACAGACAGGGGTACTGAAGCTTTCTTT.

The chain employs TRBV27 and TRBJ1-6; possible D gene TRBD1, 5 bases. This CDR3 has 14 amino acids. V was cut by 8 bases and J by 7 bases, with 15 bases left in between. Germline V gene sequence: CDR1 MNHEY, CDR2 SMNVEV (reference sequence). The CDR3, as DNA: TGTGCCAGCGGGGGTCGGGCTGGGAATTCACCCCTCCACTTT. Translation: CASGGRAGNSPLHF.

This clone was picked up one time. This chain connects TRBV27 to TRBJ1-2; TRBD1 might be the D (5 bases). The germline gives CDR1 MNHEY, CDR2 SMNVEV (reference sequence). Trimming removed 3 bases from V and 6 bases from J, with 11 bases in between. The CDR3 is made up of 13 amino acids. CDR3 sequence: CASSFGRGNGYTF. As DNA, the CDR3 is TGTGCCAGCAGTTTCGGGCGGGGGAATGGCTACACCTTC.

This chain joins TRBV25-1 and TRBJ2-3; D gene unclear. This CDR3 is 14 amino acids long. The germline gives CDR1 MGHDK, CDR2 SYGVNS. The V gene lost 5 bases and the J gene lost 6 bases, with 15 bases spanning the gap. The CDR3: CASSLPRAVDTQYF. The CDR3 nucleotides read TGTGCCAGCAGTCTCCCTCGCGCAGTGGATACGCAGTATTTT.

The chain links TRBV9 to TRBJ2-7; the match to TRBD1 covers 7 bases. V was pared by 4 bases and J by 0 bases, with 4 bases of the junction left unmatched. CDR3 length: 14 amino acids. The germline V gene encodes CDR1 SGDLS and CDR2 YYNGEE. In DNA form, the CDR3 reads TGTGCCAGCAGCTTCCGGGACAGCTCCTACGAGCAGTACTTC. This gives the protein CASSFRDSSYEQYF. Full variable domain (rest looked up from reference TRBV9 and TRBJ2-7): DSGVTQTPKHLITATGQRVTLRCSPRSGDLSVYWYQQSLDQGLQFLIQYYNGEERAKGNILERFSAQQFPDLHSELNLSSLELGDSALYFCASSFRDSSYEQYFGPGTRLTVT.

V usage is TRBV28 and J usage is TRBJ1-1; TRBD1 agrees at 8 bases. The J segment lost 10 bases and the V segment lost 4 bases, leaving 14 bases of the junction unmatched. Looked up from germline, CDR1 is MDHEN and CDR2 is SYDVKM. The CDR3 is 15 residues long. DNA for the CDR3: TGTGCCAGCAGTTCTACCCCGGGACAGGTGGAACGAGCTTTCTTT. As protein: CASSSTPGQVERAFF.

The chain has TRBV28 and TRBJ2-7, with a possible D match to TRBD1 (7 bases). The CDR3 consists of 15 residues. The V end lost 3 bases, the J end lost 3 bases, and 15 bases lay between the germline ends. Germline loops: CDR1 MDHEN, CDR2 SYDVKM. For the CDR3, the DNA is TGTGCCAGCAGTTTGGTGGGCAGGGGGGTCTACGAGCAGTACTTC. Amino acids: CASSLVGRGVYEQYF.

This rearrangement joins TRBV14 to TRBJ2-2; D might be TRBD2 (5 bases). V was shortened by 11 bases and J by 12 bases, with 19 bases between the two germline ends. The germline CDR1 and CDR2 sequences are SGHDN and FVKESK. CDR3 length: 12 residues. The CDR3 sequence: CALPAGEQQLFF. The CDR3 bases are TGTGCCCTACCCGCCGGGGAGCAACAGCTGTTTTTT.

This clone was counted once. The rearrangement joins TRBV6-5 to TRBJ2-3; 7 bases match TRBD1. Looked up from germline, CDR1 is MNHEY and CDR2 is SVGAGI. This CDR3 has 14 amino acids. V was pared by 7 bases and J by 3 bases, with 7 bases of the junction left unmatched. The CDR3 DNA is TGTGCCAGCAACCCCGGACAGGAGACAGATACGCAGTATTTT. It encodes CASNPGQETDTQYF.

The J gene is TRBJ1-5, the V gene TRBV28, with D possibly being TRBD1 (5 bases). CDR3 length equals 15 residues. Trimming took 3 bases from V and 5 from J, leaving 14 bases between them. Looked up from germline, CDR1 is MDHEN and CDR2 is SYDVKM. CDR3 sequence reads: CASSFVSRDYQPQHF. CDR3 nucleotide sequence: TGTGCCAGCAGTTTCGTTTCCAGGGATTATCAGCCCCAGCATTTT.

This chain uses TRBV7-9 with TRBJ1-2, with D unclear. The CDR3 consists of 14 residues. The V gene's germline CDR1 is SEHNR and CDR2 FQNEAQ (reference sequence). V was clipped by 1 base and J by 8 bases, with 14 bases between them. The CDR3 loop is CASSLGTPAIGYTF. The DNA for the CDR3 is TGTGCCAGCAGCTTAGGCACCCCCGCAATAGGCTACACCTTC. Full variable domain (remainder filled in from reference TRBV7-9 and TRBJ1-2): DTGVSQNPRHKITKRGQNVTFRCDPISEHNRLYWYRQTLGQGPEFLTYFQNEAQLEKSRLLSDRFSAERPKGSFSTLEIQRTEQGDSAMYLCASSLGTPAIGYTFGSGTRLTVV.

This chain's CDR3 is CASSPGNGREKLFF. The CDR3 coding sequence is TGTGCCAGCTCACCGGGAAATGGAAGGGAAAAACTGTTTTTT. The chain couples TRBV18 to TRBJ1-4; unclear D gene. V was pared by 3 bases and J by 8 bases, with 13 bases between. Germline CDR1 KGHSH, CDR2 LQKENI. This CDR3 comprises 14 residues.

V and J are TRBV7-3 and TRBJ2-1, with 9 bases fitting TRBD2. CDR3 length: 21 residues. V lost 1 base and J lost 0; bases outside the gene matches: 16. In germline, CDR1 is SGHTA, CDR2 FQGTGA. CDR3 DNA sequence: TGTGCCAGCAGCTTAAACAGAGCGGGAGGCAAATCCGAGAGCTCCTACAATGAGCAGTTCTTC. Encoded protein: CASSLNRAGGKSESSYNEQFF. Variable domain in full (rest from reference TRBV7-3 and TRBJ2-1): GAGVSQTPSNKVTEKGKYVELRCDPISGHTALYWYRQSLGQGPEFLIYFQGTGAADDSGLPNDRFFAVRPEGSVSTLKIQRTERGDSAVYLCASSLNRAGGKSESSYNEQFFGPGTRLTVL.

V usage is TRBV6-5 and J usage is TRBJ1-1; perhaps TRBD1 as D (5 bases). This CDR3 is built from 13 residues. CDR1 and CDR2 from the germline V gene are MNHEY and SVGAGI. The V end was cut by 2 bases, the J end by 6 bases, with 10 bases between. CDR3 region: CASSYAGYPEAFF. For the CDR3, the DNA is TGTGCCAGCAGTTACGCAGGGTATCCTGAAGCTTTCTTT.

This CDR3 reads CASSIVRSGRAVDIQYF. In DNA, the CDR3 is TGTGCCAGTAGTATAGTCCGCAGCGGGAGGGCCGTGGACATTCAGTACTTC. The chain joins TRBV19 to TRBJ2-4; 10 bases map to TRBD2. Germline V CDR1 and CDR2: LNHDA, SQIVND (reference sequence). The CDR3 is made up of 17 amino acids. V shed 1 base and J 8 bases; nucleotides not matched to a gene: 11. The whole variable domain, remainder taken from reference TRBV19 and TRBJ2-4, is DGGITQSPKYLFRKEGQNVTLSCEQNLNHDAMYWYRQDPGQGLRLIYYSQIVNDFQKGDIAEGYSVSREKKESFPLTVTSAQKNPTAFYLCASSIVRSGRAVDIQYFGAGTRLSVL.

This chain connects TRBV6-4 to TRBJ2-1; D perhaps matches TRBD1 (6 bases). Germline-derived CDR1 and CDR2 are MRHNA and SNTAGT. The CDR3 is 16 residues long. Trimming removed 3 bases at V and 8 bases at J, with 20 bases between. This CDR3 is CASSEGEDSSHHEQFF. The DNA of the CDR3 is TGTGCCAGCAGTGAGGGCGAGGACAGTAGTCATCATGAGCAGTTCTTC.

The V and J genes are TRBV3-1 (or the pseudogene TRBV3-2) and TRBJ1-3; a weak D match, TRBD1 (5 bases). This CDR3 is 14 amino acids long. The germline CDR1 and CDR2 sequences are LGHDT and YNNKEL (reference sequence). Trimming removed 3 bases from V and 0 bases from J, with 6 bases in between. CDR3 region: CASSQDISGNTIYF. The CDR3 DNA reads TGTGCCAGCAGCCAGGACATCTCTGGAAACACCATATATTTT.

The chain joins TRBV12-3 or TRBV12-4 to TRBJ1-1; D is undetermined. Trimming left V 8 bases short and J 5 bases short, with 15 bases between. CDR3 size: 13 residues. The CDR3: CASATQSRTEAFF. DNA for the CDR3: TGTGCCAGCGCAACCCAGAGTAGGACTGAAGCTTTCTTT.

By sample share, this clone is medium-sized. This chain joins TRBV5-1 and TRBJ2-5; no clear D gene. This CDR3 spans 14 amino acids. Per the germline V gene, CDR1 is SGHRS and CDR2 is YFSETQ. V shed 5 bases and J shed 5 bases, with 16 bases lying between them. The CDR3 DNA reads as TGCGCCAGCAGTTTAGGGTTTAATCAGGAGACCCAGTACTTC. This gives the protein CASSLGFNQETQYF.

The V call is TRBV7-9, the J call TRBJ2-6; unclear D gene. The V gene lost 5 bases and the J gene lost 2 bases, with 7 bases spanning the gap. There are 14 residues in the CDR3. Germline V CDR1 and CDR2: SEHNR, FQNEAQ (reference sequence). The CDR3 DNA is TGTGCCAGCAGCCTGGGCACTGGGGCCAACGTCCTGACTTTC. Protein: CASSLGTGANVLTF.

The J gene is TRBJ1-4, the V gene TRBV7-9; D may be TRBD1 (6 bases). This CDR3 spans 15 amino acids. The germline V gene has CDR1 SEHNR and CDR2 FQNEAQ (reference sequence). Trimming cost V 5 bases and J 4 bases, with 14 bases left between them. As DNA, the CDR3 is TGTGCCAGCAGCCAACAGGGCTTACTTAATGAAAAACTGTTTTTT. Translation: CASSQQGLLNEKLFF.

Note on this clone: Mismatch with germline at one junction end may stem from a read error. The rearrangement joins TRBV5-4 to TRBJ1-1; perhaps TRBD1 as D (6 bases). Germline V gene lookup returns CDR1 SGHNT and CDR2 YYREEE (reference sequence). This CDR3 spans 16 amino acids. CDR3 coding DNA: TGTGCCAGCAGCTTGGCCGGGGGCACCCAGAACCCTGAAGCTTTCTTT. As protein: CASSLAGGTQNPEAFF.

The chain's CDR3 is CASQAPKRSSYNSPLHF. The CDR3 DNA sequence: TGTGCCAGCCAAGCCCCCAAGAGATCCAGCTATAATTCACCCCTCCACTTT. V gene TRBV3-1 (or the pseudogene TRBV3-2) combines with J gene TRBJ1-6; no firm D call. The V gene lost 8 bases and the J gene lost 3 bases, with 20 bases spanning the gap. The CDR3 is made up of 17 amino acids. Germline CDR1 and CDR2: LGHDT and YNNKEL (reference sequence).

The chain uses TRBV6-1 and TRBJ2-7; D is uncertain. V dropped 2 bases and J dropped 3 bases, with 8 bases sitting between them. This CDR3 is built from 13 residues. Germline CDR1 MNHNS, CDR2 SASEGT. The CDR3 sequence is CASSEFKFYEQYF. Written as DNA, the CDR3 is TGTGCCAGCAGTGAATTTAAGTTCTACGAGCAGTACTTC.

CDR3 DNA sequence: TGTGCCACCAGCAGAGGGGCGGGCACGGAACATACGCAGTATTTT. Protein: CATSRGAGTEHTQYF. The chain combines TRBV15 with TRBJ2-3; possibly TRBD2 for D (5 bases). The germline V gene encodes CDR1 LNHNV and CDR2 YYDKDF (reference sequence). V shed 1 base and J shed 7 bases, with 15 bases lying between them. This CDR3 has 15 amino acids.

This chain joins TRBV10-3 and TRBJ1-2; D ambiguous. Trimming took off 3 bases at V and 7 bases at J, with 12 bases between the two ends. The CDR3 contains 13 residues. Germline CDR1 and CDR2: ENHRY and SYGVKD. For the CDR3, the DNA is TGTGCCATCAGTGACCCCCCAAAGGGTGGCTACACCTTC. Protein: CAISDPPKGGYTF.

J is TRBJ2-5 and V is TRBV12-3 or TRBV12-4; D not resolved. This CDR3 spans 12 amino acids. The V gene lost 5 bases and the J gene lost 0 bases, with 4 bases spanning the gap. The CDR3 loop is CASSPYQETQYF. CDR3 DNA sequence: TGTGCCAGCAGTCCGTACCAAGAGACCCAGTACTTC.